This TCR beta chain was retrieved from a study of radiation and T cells in renal cell carcinoma. Time point meaning: baseline pretreatment blood. Treatment denoted: 15 Gy SBRT to primary tumor, nephrectomy 4 weeks later. In its sample, this clone was seen once. Antigen specificity is unknown. Study outcomes and limitations: Pretreatment tumor biopsies were lacking, so baseline clonotypes are unknown.

The CDR3 runs 12 residues. Germline V gene data show CDR1 as SNHLY and CDR2 as FYNNEI. V lost 11 bases to trimming and J lost 4 bases, with 14 bases between them. Data came from immunoSEQ multiplex PCR; TCRdb stores just in-frame clones and leaves some out. The repertoire holds around 140,000 clones, with less than 90% as singletons. V usage is TRBV2 and J usage is TRBJ1-2; D possibly corresponds to TRBD1 (5 bases). This sequence originates from an older woman with renal cell carcinoma. This sample comprised blood, obtained from a patient whose treatment included radiotherapy and nephrectomy. The CDR3 spells CAQTPGGYGYTF. The CDR3, as DNA: TGTGCCCAAACCCCGGGGGGCTATGGCTACACCTTC.